The next 26 T cell receptor beta chains were all read from a single sample in a study of shared clonotypes between healthy human individuals. Sequenced by immunoSEQ multiplex PCR; TCRdb stores in-frame clones only, minus some. The sample lists 950,000 to 1,300,000 clones, approximately 72% occurring once. Sequencing was carried out using memory CD4+ T cells sorted from blood. Subset: CD45RA-negative fraction. Receptors were obtained from a young man in good health.

This chain connects TRBV19 to TRBJ2-1; 7 bases line up with TRBD1. Per the germline V gene, CDR1 is LNHDA and CDR2 is SQIVND (reference sequence). The J segment lost 10 bases and the V segment lost 6 bases, leaving 6 bases of the junction unmatched. This CDR3 comprises 12 residues. The CDR3 reads CASSTQGYEQFF. The DNA of the CDR3 is TGTGCCAGTAGCACACAGGGGTACGAGCAGTTCTTC.

The chain is built from TRBV6-1 and TRBJ1-1; D not resolved. The V end was cut by 2 bases, the J end by 4 bases, with 8 bases between. In germline, CDR1 is MNHNS, CDR2 SASEGT. The CDR3 spans 13 residues. CDR3 amino acids: CASSEPAFTEAFF. Here the CDR3 DNA reads TGTGCCAGCAGTGAACCTGCGTTCACTGAAGCTTTCTTT.

The gene calls are TRBV9 and TRBJ1-1, with unresolved D. The CDR3 covers 15 residues. CDR1 is SGDLS and CDR2 is YYNGEE in the germline V gene. Trimming cost V 3 bases and J 1 base, with 13 bases left between them. CDR3 in DNA: TGTGCCAGCAGCGCCAGAGGGCTTGCGAACACTGAAGCTTTCTTT. Encoded protein: CASSARGLANTEAFF.

V is TRBV6-5 and J is TRBJ2-2; D is uncertain. This CDR3 is 14 amino acids long. Germline V gives CDR1 MNHEY, CDR2 SVGAGI. The V end was cut by 7 bases, the J end by 5 bases, with 14 bases between. The CDR3 DNA is TGTGCCAGCAACCCTCGGGCAGGAACCGGGGAGCTGTTTTTT. This encodes CASNPRAGTGELFF.

V is TRBV19 and J is TRBJ1-3; D gene ambiguous. The V end lost 4 bases, the J end lost 4 bases, and 11 bases lay between the germline ends. Per the germline V gene, CDR1 is LNHDA and CDR2 is SQIVND (reference sequence). The CDR3 is 14 amino acids. CDR3 in DNA: TGTGCCAGTAGTAAGGACCTCAGGGGAAACACCATATATTTT. Protein sequence: CASSKDLRGNTIYF.

The CDR3 bases are TGTGCCAGCAGCTTACAGGGCTTGCCCCAAGAGACCCAGTACTTC. This translates into CASSLQGLPQETQYF. The chain joins TRBV6-5 to TRBJ2-5; the D gene is possibly TRBD1 (6 bases). Germline CDR1 reads MNHEY; CDR2 reads SVGAGI. The CDR3 is 15 residues long. V shed 6 bases and J shed 1 base, with 15 bases lying between them.

As concerns this clone: This specimen includes other DNA sequences encoding the same CDR3. The chain is built from TRBV27 and TRBJ2-7; D is ambiguous. V was cut by 4 bases and J by 3 bases, with 4 bases left in between. CDR1 and CDR2 (germline): MNHEY, SMNVEV (reference sequence). CDR3 size: 11 residues. The CDR3, as DNA: TGTGCCAGCAGTTCAGGCTACGAGCAGTACTTC. Translation gives CASSSGYEQYF.

The chain is built from TRBV9 and TRBJ1-6, with 9 nucleotides matching TRBD1. The length of the CDR3 is 15 residues. Germline V gene sequence: CDR1 SGDLS, CDR2 YYNGEE. With V trimmed by 0 bases and J by 9 bases, 4 bases remained unmatched. CDR3 loop: CASSVEGDRVSPLHF. The CDR3 bases are TGTGCCAGCAGCGTAGAGGGGGACAGGGTTTCACCCCTCCACTTT.

The chain carries TRBV9 and TRBJ2-7; TRBD2 matches at 8 bases. Germline trimming cut 0 bases from V and 7 bases from J; bases unmatched to any gene: 12. The CDR3 is 16 residues long. The germline V gene has CDR1 SGDLS and CDR2 YYNGEE. CDR3 sequence: CASSVGRGAPAGEQYF. CDR3 DNA sequence: TGTGCCAGCAGCGTAGGGCGGGGGGCCCCAGCTGGAGAGCAGTACTTC.

This chain connects TRBV30 to TRBJ1-6; 8 bases are a match to TRBD1. This CDR3 region has 16 residues. Germline assignment: CDR1 GTSNPN and CDR2 SVGIG (reference sequence). The trim removed 0 bases at V and 7 bases at J, leaving 8 bases unmatched. Here the CDR3 reads CAWSVKGQGGNSPLHF. CDR3 sequence (DNA): TGTGCCTGGAGTGTAAAAGGACAGGGTGGAAATTCACCCCTCCACTTT.

This clone was seen a handful of times. The V call is TRBV2, the J call TRBJ1-2, with D possibly being TRBD1 (5 bases). The CDR3 consists of 11 residues. V lost 4 bases, J lost 6 bases, and 6 bases lay in between. Germline CDR1 SNHLY, CDR2 FYNNEI. The CDR3 region has the DNA TGTGCCAGCAGTGGGGGCGATGGCTACACCTTC. Protein sequence: CASSGGDGYTF.

The chain combines TRBV2 with TRBJ2-5; 13 bases match TRBD2. This CDR3 has 16 amino acids. Trimming cost V 6 bases and J 4 bases; bases outside gene matches: 8. CDR1 and CDR2 (germline): SNHLY, FYNNEI. CDR3 loop: CASSPTGLAGRETQYF. CDR3 sequence (DNA): TGTGCCAGCAGCCCCACGGGACTAGCGGGGAGAGAGACCCAGTACTTC.

The chain joins TRBV30 to TRBJ1-2; no definite D call. The CDR3 loop spans 15 amino acids. Germline CDR1 and CDR2: GTSNPN and SVGIG (reference sequence). Trimming shortened V by 0 bases and J by 8 bases, and 19 bases separated the two germline ends. The CDR3 region has the DNA TGTGCCTGGAGTGTAAGCAGACAACCCGCTATAGGCTACACCTTC. This encodes CAWSVSRQPAIGYTF.

This clone was observed a few times. Being one base from a much bigger clone, this may be a read error. The gene calls are TRBV30 and TRBJ1-1; TRBD1 matches 7 bases. CDR1 and CDR2 (germline): GTSNPN, SVGIG (reference sequence). V shed 5 bases and J 0 bases; nucleotides not matched to a gene: 0. The CDR3 loop spans 12 amino acids. CDR3 loop: CAWDRVNTEAFF. In DNA form, the CDR3 reads TGTGCCTGGGACAGGGTGAACACTGAAGCTTTCTTT.

This chain joins TRBV2 and TRBJ1-5; 11 bases align to TRBD1. This CDR3 spans 14 amino acids. CDR1 is SNHLY, CDR2 FYNNEI, per germline. V lost 7 bases, J lost 6 bases, and 5 bases stayed unmatched. The CDR3, as DNA: TGTGCCAGCACAGGACAGGGGGCTGGTCAGCCCCAGCATTTT. This codes for CASTGQGAGQPQHF.

The rearrangement uses TRBV11-2 and TRBJ1-6, with 7 bases lining up with TRBD1. The CDR3 loop spans 11 amino acids. Germline CDR1 reads SGHAT; CDR2 reads FQNNGV. V trimming: 5 bases; J trimming: 17 bases; junction bases outside the gene matches: 6. The CDR3 sequence is CASSLQGQIHF. The CDR3 DNA sequence: TGTGCCAGCAGCCTACAGGGGCAGATCCACTTT.

This clone occurred once. The sample holds other DNA sequences that translate to the same CDR3. The V and J genes are TRBV5-1 and TRBJ2-1, with 11 bases identical to TRBD2. The germline CDR1 and CDR2 sequences are SGHRS and YFSETQ. With 4 bases clipped from V and 6 bases from J, the junction kept 3 bases outside the gene matches. This CDR3 has 14 amino acids. For the CDR3, the DNA is TGCGCCAGCAGCCCTACTAGCGGGAGCAATGAGCAGTTCTTC. Translating it yields CASSPTSGSNEQFF.

The chain joins TRBV15 to TRBJ2-5, with TRBD2 as a possible D gene (6 bases). The CDR3 is 14 amino acids. In germline, CDR1 is LNHNV, CDR2 YYDKDF (reference sequence). Deletions cut 3 bases from V and 5 bases from J, with 13 bases between. In DNA, the CDR3 is TGTGCCACCAGCAGTCGGGGACTGCTGGAGACCCAGTACTTC. Its protein product is CATSSRGLLETQYF.

The chain uses TRBV5-6 and TRBJ2-7; TRBD1 agrees at 8 bases. Trimming at V came to 4 bases and at J to 2 bases, leaving 8 bases not matched to a gene. Germline CDR1 is SGHDT and CDR2 is YYEEEE. The CDR3 spans 15 residues. The CDR3 reads CASSPDRGVTYEQYF. CDR3 sequence (DNA): TGTGCCAGCAGCCCCGACAGGGGTGTAACCTACGAGCAGTACTTC.

The chain has TRBV27 and TRBJ2-7; possibly TRBD2 for D (7 bases). The CDR3 contains 13 residues. V lost 8 bases to trimming and J lost 3 bases, with 14 bases between them. Germline assignment: CDR1 MNHEY and CDR2 SMNVEV (reference sequence). The CDR3 nucleotides read TGTGCCAGCGCACGGGGGGCCAGCTACGAGCAGTACTTC. Protein product: CASARGASYEQYF.

The chain is built from TRBV6-4 and TRBJ2-3; D may match TRBD1 or TRBD2 (5 bases each). V dropped 6 bases and J dropped 6 bases, with 22 bases sitting between them. The CDR3 loop spans 16 amino acids. Germline V CDR1 and CDR2: MRHNA, SNTAGT. CDR3 loop: CASSPGRRLGGDTQYF. CDR3 DNA: TGTGCCAGCAGCCCGGGGCGCAGGCTAGGTGGTGATACGCAGTATTTT.

The rearrangement links TRBV5-4 to TRBJ2-2, with 8 bases identical to TRBD2. The CDR3 has 17 residues. Trimming cost V 0 bases and J 6 bases; bases outside gene matches: 10. CDR1 and CDR2 from the germline V gene are SGHNT and YYREEE (reference sequence). For the CDR3, the DNA is TGTGCCAGCAGCTTGGTCCGGGCGGGAGGCGGAGCCGGGGAGCTGTTTTTT. This sequence encodes CASSLVRAGGGAGELFF.

The chain employs TRBV6-6 and TRBJ1-1; no definite D call. The V gene lost 0 bases and the J gene lost 13 bases, with 15 bases spanning the gap. Germline V gene data show CDR1 as MNHNY and CDR2 as SVGAGI (reference sequence). This CDR3 comprises 13 residues. The CDR3 loop is CASSYSRVSIDFF. CDR3 DNA sequence: TGTGCCAGCAGTTACTCGAGAGTCAGCATCGATTTCTTT.

The gene calls are TRBV28 and TRBJ2-3; D remains unclear. CDR3 length equals 17 residues. Per the germline V gene, CDR1 is MDHEN and CDR2 is SYDVKM. Trimming pared 6 bases from V and 2 bases from J, leaving 21 bases between. CDR3 residues: CASSPYLGSSFTDTQYF. As DNA, the CDR3 is TGTGCCAGCAGCCCGTATTTGGGCAGTTCTTTCACAGATACGCAGTATTTT.

This clone has more than one count but fewer than ten. The chain joins TRBV27 to TRBJ2-2; D is perhaps TRBD1 or TRBD2 (5 bases each). From germline, CDR1 is MNHEY and CDR2 SMNVEV (reference sequence). V was pared by 10 bases and J by 7 bases, with 16 bases between. This CDR3 has 13 amino acids. For the CDR3, the DNA is TGTGCCACCGGGGCCAGAATCGGCGGGGAGCTGTTTTTT. It specifies CATGARIGGELFF.

This sequence joins TRBV4-3 and TRBJ2-7; 8 bases align to TRBD1. In germline, CDR1 is LGHNA, CDR2 YSLEER. The CDR3 has 14 amino acids. V gave up 3 bases and J gave up 6 bases; unmatched junction bases: 7. The CDR3 loop reads CASSQRQGQSEQYF. Here the CDR3 DNA reads TGCGCCAGCAGCCAGAGACAGGGGCAATCCGAGCAGTACTTC.